This entry concerns a single TCR beta chain. V was clipped by 6 bases and J by 7 bases; unmatched bases: 11. Germline lookup yields CDR1 MNHEY and CDR2 SVGAGI. CDR3 length equals 15 residues. The data belong to a study of blood T cell repertoires in COVID-19. Sequencing used immunoSEQ multiplex PCR; TCRdb keeps in-frame clones, though not all of them. The sample contains more than 110,000 clones, 85% to 90% of which appear only once. The receptor was isolated from a man aged 50 to 59 with active or convalescent COVID-19. V gene TRBV6-5 combines with J gene TRBJ2-7, with 11 nucleotides matching TRBD1. The sample was peripheral blood. This CDR3 is CASSYGGQGAREQYF. As DNA, the CDR3 is TGTGCCAGCAGCTATGGAGGACAGGGGGCTCGGGAGCAGTACTTC.